This T cell receptor (beta chain) was sequenced for a study of T cells after yellow fever vaccination. Deletions cut 3 bases from V and 2 bases from J, with 14 bases between. The CDR3 sequence is 16 residues long. Germline lookup yields CDR1 SGHVS and CDR2 FNYEAQ. This clonotype showed up many times. Its target is unknown. 5'RACE template switching generated TCR cDNA, adding a universal primer site and UMIs. TCRdb recomputed calls from the 5' RACE reads with MiXCR, one row per CDR3 protein. The repertoire includes 250,000 or so distinct CDR3 sequences, more than 3.5% of them detected once, and around 20% sits in the top ten. The study, taken as a whole, reports: One caveat is that FACS-sorted repertoires could contain abundant clonotypes contaminating from the bulk population. Though it reached lower strength, the secondary response hit its peak faster, day 5 versus 15. After the booster, over 95% of CD4 and approximately 90% of CD8 primary-response clones were re-detected.

V and J are TRBV7-6 and TRBJ1-3; perhaps TRBD1 as D (5 bases). Sequenced material: PBMCs, taken 15 days after the yellow fever booster vaccination. This TCR came from a man between 18 and 35 years old who received the YFV17D yellow fever vaccine. The CDR3 protein is CASSFGQGRTGNTIYF. The DNA of the CDR3 is TGTGCCAGCAGCTTTGGGCAGGGAAGGACTGGAAACACCATATATTTT.